This T cell receptor beta chain was sequenced in a study of cytomegalovirus exposure and HLA in healthy donors. In the study overall: Unique TCRs numbering about 87 million, obtained from HLA-typed donors, made up an early data release. Whole-study findings and limits: Researchers reported from a later analysis that most CMV-associated TCR beta chains appeared HLA-restricted. The study listed 164 cytomegalovirus-associated TCR beta chains. Some segments of the V type, notably TRBV6-2 and TRBV6-3, were excluded as indistinguishable.

Germline loops: CDR1 GTSNPN, CDR2 SVGIG (reference sequence). Trimming shortened V by 4 bases and J by 0 bases, and 9 bases separated the two germline ends. This CDR3 has 13 amino acids. The primer mix had 60 Vbeta and 13 Jbeta primers. Profiling relied on immunoSEQ multiplex PCR, and the TCRdb table lists in-frame clones only, not all of them. The top ten clones hold about 20% of a sample with around 85,000 clones, 74% of them seen once. This clone has just a few counts. The target antigen is unknown. The V and J genes are TRBV30 and TRBJ1-1; weak D call: TRBD1 (6 bases). The clonotype was recovered from a man in his thirties or forties in good health and CMV-seropositive. The specimen was PBMCs. In DNA form, the CDR3 reads TGTGCCTGGAACCAGGGGCTGAACACTGAAGCTTTCTTT. This encodes CAWNQGLNTEAFF. The full variable domain, completed using reference TRBV30 and TRBJ1-1, is SQTIHQWPATLVQPVGSPLSLECTVEGTSNPNLYWYRQAAGRGLQLLFYSVGIGQISSEVPQNLSASRPQDRQFILSSKKLLLSDSGFYLCAWNQGLNTEAFFGQGTRLTVV.